This TCR beta chain was found in a study of blood T cell repertoires in COVID-19. The overall study: The United States, Italy and Spain were the sources of the acute and convalescent COVID-19 samples. T cells, B-cell-depleted T cells, or PBMCs supplied cDNA or gDNA.

V was trimmed by 4 bases and J by 5 bases, leaving 16 bases between them. Germline-derived CDR1 and CDR2 are SGHDT and YYEEEE. The CDR3 totals 15 residues. Those enrolled in Seattle joined during active infection and were followed longitudinally afterward. Study processing details: Estimates of nucleated cell counts were drawn from the amplification of reference gene primers. This table comes from immunoSEQ multiplex PCR, and its TCRdb copy is limited to in-frame clones, with some not included. The DNA gave D and trimming, while V, J and clone size come from that table. The table records over 100,000 clones, 80% to 90% of them present only once.

The chain has TRBV5-6 and TRBJ1-5; D gene ambiguous. Input material: peripheral blood. The receptor comes from a man aged 60-69 years with COVID-19, enrolled during active disease. Here the CDR3 reads CASSPPALRDQPQHF. The CDR3 bases are TGTGCCAGCAGCCCCCCGGCCCTGAGGGATCAGCCCCAGCATTTT.